Each of the 25 T cell receptor beta chains below was sequenced from the same sample in a study of regulatory T cells in long-lasting Graves disease. The time point is: newly diagnosed GD, antithyroid drugs for less than 3 months. TCR sequences were obtained from RNA taken from PBMCs. According to the study, TCR beta libraries were built with iRepertoire HTBI primers and CDR3-region Arm-PCR. Using its own MiXCR run on the multiplex PCR reads, TCRdb lists one record per CDR3 protein. The top ten hold about 10% of the sample, which has some 450,000 distinct CDR3 sequences, roughly 15% seen once. These data also formed part of another study, on T cells in Graves' hyperthyroidism and ophthalmopathy.

The source material was peripheral blood mononuclear cells (PBMCs), sampled at new diagnosis, from a patient treated with antithyroid drugs. The receptors here all came from a woman younger than 45 with Graves disease.

This clonotype was seen a few times. The chain links TRBV9 to TRBJ2-3; TRBD2 aligns across 7 bases. Germline CDR1 and CDR2: SGDLS and YYNGEE. The CDR3 extends over 15 amino acids. Trimming removed 5 bases from V and 0 bases from J; junction bases left unmatched: 6. CDR3 bases: TGTGCCAGCAGTGAAAGCGGGAAGAGCACAGATACGCAGTATTTT. Translating gives CASSESGKSTDTQYF.

This clonotype has ten or more counts. The chain carries TRBV6-1 and TRBJ1-4, with D possibly matching TRBD1 (5 bases). Trimming took 4 bases from V and 7 from J, leaving 13 bases between them. The CDR3 is 14 amino acids. In germline, CDR1 is MNHNS, CDR2 SASEGT. The CDR3 sequence is CASSAARGGEKLFF. CDR3 nucleotides: TGTGCCAGCAGTGCGGCGAGGGGCGGTGAAAAACTGTTTTTT.

In this sample, this clonotype turned up a few times. This chain joins TRBV19 and TRBJ2-1; 7 bases are a match to TRBD2. Trimming took 7 bases from V and 2 from J; bases not matched to a gene: 14. CDR1 is LNHDA, CDR2 SQIVND, per germline (reference sequence). CDR3 size: 17 residues. Here the CDR3 DNA reads TGTGCCAGTAACCCAAGAGGCGGGAGTTTTGCCTACAATGAGCAGTTCTTC. This gives the protein CASNPRGGSFAYNEQFF.

This clonotype was seen more than once but under ten times. The J gene is TRBJ1-3, the V gene TRBV14, with no clear D. CDR1 is SGHDN and CDR2 is FVKESK in the germline V gene. V was clipped by 1 base and J by 5 bases, with 9 bases between them. CDR3 length: 14 amino acids. DNA of the CDR3: TGTGCCAGCAGCCAAGCCCCAGTCAGAAACACCATATATTTT. It yields the protein CASSQAPVRNTIYF. Based on the CDR3 plus reference TRBV14 and TRBJ1-3, the full variable domain is EAGVTQFPSHSVIEKGQTVTLRCDPISGHDNLYWYRRVMGKEIKFLLHFVKESKQDESGMPNNRFLAERTGGTYSTLKVQPAELEDSGVYFCASSQAPVRNTIYFGEGSWLTVV.

Details on this clonotype: This clone may be a read error of a much larger clone one base away. The chain links TRBV7-3 to TRBJ2-7; D is possibly TRBD2 (6 bases). The CDR3 contains 16 residues. Germline-derived CDR1 and CDR2 are SGHTA and FQGTGA. The CDR3, as DNA: TGTGCCAGCTCACCACTAGATAGTTCCTGGACTAACGAGCCGTACTTC. Translated, it gives CASSPLDSSWTNEPYF.

This clonotype has at least ten counts. The chain has TRBV20-1 and TRBJ2-1; possible D gene TRBD2, 6 bases. Germline CDR1 DFQATT, CDR2 SNEGSKA (reference sequence). The CDR3 runs 14 residues. The ends were cut back, 2 bases at V and 3 bases at J, with 11 bases in the middle. The CDR3 DNA sequence: TGCAGTGCTAGAAAGAGCGGGCTCTACAATGAGCAGTTCTTC. It is translated as CSARKSGLYNEQFF.

This clonotype was counted many times. V and J are TRBV6-1 and TRBJ2-1, with D perhaps being TRBD1 or TRBD2 (5 bases each). The CDR3 contains 11 residues. The ends were cut back, 9 bases at V and 7 bases at J, with 10 bases in the middle. Germline V gives CDR1 MNHNS, CDR2 SASEGT. The CDR3 here is CASLWGNEQFF. As DNA, the CDR3 is TGTGCCAGTCTCTGGGGGAATGAGCAGTTCTTC.

Ten or more counts support this clonotype. This sequence joins TRBV7-2 and TRBJ2-7; TRBD2 might be the D (6 bases). This CDR3 has 15 amino acids. V lost 1 base to trimming and J lost 2 bases, with 12 bases between them. Germline V gene data show CDR1 as SGHTA and CDR2 as FQGNSA. CDR3 nucleotides: TGTGCCAGCAGCTTAGGCTTAGCGGCACCCTACGAGCAGTACTTC. Encoded protein: CASSLGLAAPYEQYF.

At least ten counts were recorded for this clonotype. The chain has TRBV2 and TRBJ1-5, with a tentative D call TRBD1 (6 bases). This CDR3 is built from 12 residues. The germline V and J ends were trimmed by 4 bases and 7 bases, with 8 bases remaining between them. Looked up from germline, CDR1 is SNHLY and CDR2 is FYNNEI. CDR3 protein: CASSGTAQPQHF. CDR3 sequence (DNA): TGTGCCAGCAGTGGGACAGCCCAGCCCCAGCATTTT.

This clonotype was found many times. The V and J genes are TRBV20-1 and TRBJ2-3, with D unresolved. The CDR3 runs 12 residues. CDR1 and CDR2 (germline): DFQATT, SNEGSKA (reference sequence). V lost 5 bases and J lost 6, with 12 bases in between. CDR3: CSAPPVGDTQYF. The CDR3 region has the DNA TGCAGTGCTCCCCCGGTAGGGGATACGCAGTATTTT.

Ten or more counts support this clonotype. The J gene is TRBJ1-2, the V gene TRBV5-1; 7 bases align to TRBD1. The CDR3 is 15 amino acids. The germline gives CDR1 SGHRS, CDR2 YFSETQ. V shed 1 base, J shed 4 bases, and the junction held 7 bases outside the gene matches. The CDR3 DNA sequence: TGCGCCAGCAGCTTGTGGTCAGGGGGGACCTATGGCTACACCTTC. Amino acids: CASSLWSGGTYGYTF.

This clonotype occurred a few times. No conserved phenylalanine or tryptophan is present at the end of the CDR3, so a read error is the likely explanation. The CDR3 loop is CSASGRYNEQFL. The DNA for the CDR3 is TGCAGTGCTAGCGGGAGGTACAATGAGCAGTTCCTC. The chain recombines TRBV20-1 with TRBJ2-1; 7 positions agree with TRBD2. This CDR3 has 12 amino acids. CDR1 is DFQATT, CDR2 SNEGSKA, per germline (reference sequence). The junction had 0 bases not matched to a gene; V was cut back by 3 bases and J by 4 bases.

In this sample, this clonotype turned up many times. The chain recombines TRBV10-3 with TRBJ1-1; 8 nucleotides match TRBD1. V was pared by 6 bases and J by 3 bases, with 3 bases of the junction left unmatched. The germline gives CDR1 ENHRY, CDR2 SYGVKD. CDR3 size: 13 residues. The CDR3: CAIRADRDTEAFF. The CDR3 region has the DNA TGTGCCATCAGGGCGGACAGGGACACTGAAGCTTTCTTT.

This clonotype appeared a few times. The chain combines TRBV9 with TRBJ2-7; D gene ambiguous. The CDR3 has 15 residues. Trimming stripped 0 bases from V and 1 base from J, with 11 bases between. Per the germline V gene, CDR1 is SGDLS and CDR2 is YYNGEE. The CDR3 spells CASSVGELLSYEQYF. In DNA, the CDR3 is TGTGCCAGCAGCGTAGGCGAGCTCCTATCCTACGAGCAGTACTTC.

This clonotype was counted many times. V gene TRBV12-3 or TRBV12-4 combines with J gene TRBJ1-2, with 8 nucleotides matching TRBD1. The CDR3 extends over 13 amino acids. J was trimmed by 7 bases and V by 6 bases; bases with no gene match: 7. CDR3 residues: CASSYNDRGGYTF. In nucleotides, the CDR3 is TGTGCCAGCAGCTATAACGACAGGGGTGGCTACACCTTC.

In this sample, this clonotype turned up a few times. The rearrangement links TRBV12-3 or TRBV12-4 to TRBJ2-3; D ambiguous. The V and J ends lost 7 bases and 5 bases respectively, with 10 bases between them. This CDR3 has 12 residues. The CDR3 bases are TGTGCCAGCACCTTGGAAGAAGATACGCAGTATTTT. This encodes CASTLEEDTQYF.

This clonotype was seen repeatedly, ten times or more. The genes are TRBV9 and TRBJ1-6; TRBD1 matches 10 bases. The trim removed 3 bases at V and 7 bases at J, leaving 4 bases unmatched. This CDR3 is 15 amino acids long. In germline, CDR1 is SGDLS, CDR2 YYNGEE. The CDR3 protein is CASSAPGQGNSPLHF. CDR3 nucleotide sequence: TGTGCCAGCAGCGCCCCGGGACAGGGGAATTCACCCCTCCACTTT.

This clonotype was detected only a few times. The chain couples TRBV27 to TRBJ2-3, with D perhaps TRBD1 or TRBD2 (6 bases each). Germline CDR1 reads MNHEY; CDR2 reads SMNVEV (reference sequence). Trimming pared 9 bases from V and 5 bases from J, leaving 15 bases between. The CDR3 extends over 13 amino acids. The CDR3 loop is CASKRGHGDTQYF. CDR3 in DNA: TGTGCCAGTAAACGGGGGCACGGAGATACGCAGTATTTT.

This clonotype was counted at least ten times. The rearrangement joins TRBV27 to TRBJ1-2; 7 bases align to TRBD1. The germline gives CDR1 MNHEY, CDR2 SMNVEV (reference sequence). This CDR3 comprises 15 residues. Losses at the gene ends were 2 bases for V and 4 bases for J; bases not matched to a gene: 7. The CDR3 is CASSLLSGGSYGYTF. For the CDR3, the DNA is TGTGCCAGCAGTTTACTCTCAGGGGGTAGCTATGGCTACACCTTC.

This clonotype was picked up many times. This chain links TRBV3-1 with TRBJ2-3; 8 bases match TRBD2. Germline trimming cut 2 bases from V and 7 bases from J; bases unmatched to any gene: 8. The CDR3 is 15 residues long. Germline CDR1 reads LGHDT; CDR2 reads YNNKEL (reference sequence). The CDR3 DNA sequence: TGTGCCAGCAGCCAAAACAGCGGGAGAGGACATACGCAGTATTTT. Its protein is CASSQNSGRGHTQYF.

This clonotype was detected many times. The rearrangement links TRBV28 to TRBJ2-1; a weak D match, TRBD2 (6 bases). Germline-derived CDR1 and CDR2 are MDHEN and SYDVKM. Trimming took 5 bases from V and 1 from J, leaving 18 bases between them. The CDR3 loop spans 17 amino acids. CDR3 sequence reads: CASSLSIGGNSYNEQFF. The DNA for the CDR3 is TGTGCCAGCAGTCTTTCGATCGGGGGTAATTCCTACAATGAGCAGTTCTTC.

This clonotype occurred once. A much larger clone lies a single base off, so this may be a read error. CDR3 sequence reads: CASSLSRDWPYEQYF. The CDR3 DNA reads as TGTGCCAGCAGTTTATCCCGGGACTGGCCCTACGAGCAGTACTTC. The chain carries TRBV28 and TRBJ2-7; D perhaps matches TRBD2 (6 bases). V was clipped by 1 base and J by 2 bases, with 12 bases between them. The CDR3 is 15 amino acids. Germline V gene sequence: CDR1 MDHEN, CDR2 SYDVKM.

This clonotype occurred many times. The rearrangement uses TRBV28 and TRBJ1-4, with TRBD1 identical over 7 bases. V gave up 7 bases and J gave up 6 bases; unmatched junction bases: 11. CDR1 is MDHEN, CDR2 SYDVKM, per germline. The CDR3 has 15 residues. The CDR3 DNA sequence: TGTGCCAGCACCAGGGGGGGCGCAATAGATGAAAAACTGTTTTTT. It translates to CASTRGGAIDEKLFF.

This clonotype has a count of ten or more. The chain employs TRBV5-5 and TRBJ2-7; 8 bases agree with TRBD1. Germline values: CDR1 SGHKS, CDR2 YYEKEE (reference sequence). This CDR3 spans 16 amino acids. The V segment lost 7 bases and the J segment 3 bases; nucleotides outside the gene matches: 15. The CDR3 bases are TGTGCCAGCCTGGTAGGGGCCGGGACAGGTCACTACGAGCAGTACTTC. Translating gives CASLVGAGTGHYEQYF.

The CDR3 is CSAQSLAGRAPNEQFF. CDR3 bases: TGCAGTGCTCAATCTCTAGCGGGGAGGGCCCCCAATGAGCAGTTCTTC. V is TRBV20-1 and J is TRBJ2-1; 9 nucleotides align to TRBD2. The CDR3 totals 16 residues. CDR1 is DFQATT and CDR2 is SNEGSKA in the germline V gene (reference sequence). J gave up 6 bases and V 5 bases, and 14 bases lay outside the gene matches.